This T cell receptor beta chain came from a study of vaccination and CD4 T cells after COVID-19. This clonotype was seen just once. The antigen remains unidentified. At one end the junction does not follow the germline gene, possibly because of a read error. The Oncomine TCR Beta short-read assay was what sequenced the DNA obtained from cultured CD4+ T cells. Using its own MiXCR run on the PCR reads, TCRdb lists one record per CDR3 protein. The profile shows more than 3,000 distinct CDR3 sequences, around 15% of them singletons. The CDR3 has 16 amino acids. Per the germline V gene, CDR1 is MNHEY and CDR2 is SVGAGI. The treatment denotes: 10-day PBMC culture with coronavirus spike peptide pools or control peptides (ViraFEST assay).

The chain joins TRBV6-5 to TRBJ2-5, with D perhaps matching TRBD2 (5 bases). This sequence was found in a human donor who had recovered from COVID-19. The sample taken for sequencing was CD4+ T cells from blood, cultured in vitro. The CDR3 DNA follows: TGTGCCAGCAATTACAATCCGGCTAGCCCCCAGGAGACCCAGTACTTC. Its translation: CASNYNPASPQETQYF.